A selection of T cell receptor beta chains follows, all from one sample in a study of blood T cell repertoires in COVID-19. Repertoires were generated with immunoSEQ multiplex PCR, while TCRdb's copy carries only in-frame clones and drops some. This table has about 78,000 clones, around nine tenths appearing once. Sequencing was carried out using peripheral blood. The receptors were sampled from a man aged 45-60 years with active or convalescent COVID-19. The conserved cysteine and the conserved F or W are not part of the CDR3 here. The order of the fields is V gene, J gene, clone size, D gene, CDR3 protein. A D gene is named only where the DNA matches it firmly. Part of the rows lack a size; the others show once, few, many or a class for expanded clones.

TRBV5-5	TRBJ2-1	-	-	ASSFERVYNEQF
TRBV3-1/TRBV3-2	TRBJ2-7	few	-	ASSRTPYEQY
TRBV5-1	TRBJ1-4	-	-	ASSWKPQQTTNEKLF
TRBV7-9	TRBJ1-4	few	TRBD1	ASSPPGQNEKLF
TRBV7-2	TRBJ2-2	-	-	ASSTGRVNTGELF
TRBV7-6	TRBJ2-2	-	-	ASSRGQNTGELF
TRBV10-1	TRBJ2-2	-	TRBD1	ASRLTQGASGIAGELF
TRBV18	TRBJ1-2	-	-	ASSPDTGSNYGYT
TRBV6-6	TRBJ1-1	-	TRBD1	ASSLDRATEAF
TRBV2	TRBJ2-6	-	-	ASSERFTSGANVLT
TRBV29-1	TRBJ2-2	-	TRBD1	SVEDFVFGTGDTGELF
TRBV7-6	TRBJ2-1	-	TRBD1	ASSFGDRGIEQF
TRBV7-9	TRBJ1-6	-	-	ASSLGPRRGSPLH
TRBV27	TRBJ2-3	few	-	ASSLRSGGADTQY
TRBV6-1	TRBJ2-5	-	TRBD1	ASSENTGGRETQY
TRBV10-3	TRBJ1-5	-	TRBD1	ATSRDRDSNQPQH
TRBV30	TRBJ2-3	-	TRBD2	ARGLAGGPSTDTQY